A selection of T cell receptor beta chains follows, all from one sample in a study of CD8+ T cells in alopecia areata. The table came from immunoSEQ multiplex PCR; TCRdb's copy has only in-frame clones and leaves some out. This sample has some 120,000 clones, with about 46% found just once. Material: NKG2D-low CD8+ T cells sorted from blood. These receptors all stem from a human donor with alopecia areata. Both conserved end residues are part of each CDR3. Each record gives: J gene, V gene, D gene, clone size, CDR3 protein, CDR3 DNA. D genes are given only for firm matches. Clone size is stated in some rows and not others, as once, few, many or a class when expanded.

j_call: TRBJ2-7
v_call: TRBV13
d_call: TRBD2
clone_size: -
cdr3_aa: CASSLGPELAAGEQYF
cdr3_nt: TGTGCCAGCAGCTTAGGCCCCGAACTAGCGGCTGGCGAGCAGTACTTC

j_call: TRBJ2-2
v_call: TRBV29-1
d_call: -
clone_size: few
cdr3_aa: CSGTRGQDHTGELFF
cdr3_nt: TGCAGCGGTACACGCGGGCAGGACCACACCGGGGAGCTGTTTTTT

j_call: TRBJ2-3
v_call: TRBV29-1
d_call: TRBD2
clone_size: -
cdr3_aa: CSVGGGAPSTDTQYF
cdr3_nt: TGCAGCGTTGGCGGGGGGGCCCCTAGCACAGATACGCAGTATTTT

j_call: TRBJ2-5
v_call: TRBV11-2
d_call: -
clone_size: -
cdr3_aa: CASSSIQTQYF
cdr3_nt: TGTGCCAGCAGCTCCATTCAGACCCAGTACTTC

j_call: TRBJ1-2
v_call: TRBV5-6
d_call: -
clone_size: -
cdr3_aa: CASSQGSNYGYTF
cdr3_nt: TGTGCCAGCAGCCAGGGGTCGAACTATGGCTACACCTTC

j_call: TRBJ2-5
v_call: TRBV27
d_call: -
clone_size: once
cdr3_aa: CASSLDLPSMETQYF
cdr3_nt: TGTGCCAGCAGTTTAGATCTCCCTAGCATGGAGACCCAGTACTTC

j_call: TRBJ1-4
v_call: TRBV30
d_call: -
clone_size: -
cdr3_aa: CAWSGTGTLNEKLFF
cdr3_nt: TGTGCCTGGAGCGGAACAGGGACACTTAATGAAAAACTGTTTTTT

j_call: TRBJ2-7
v_call: TRBV29-1
d_call: -
clone_size: -
cdr3_aa: CSVGQAVSYEQYF
cdr3_nt: TGCAGCGTTGGGCAGGCAGTGTCCTACGAGCAGTACTTC

j_call: TRBJ2-7
v_call: TRBV5-1
d_call: -
clone_size: few
cdr3_aa: CASSLGTDSYEQYF
cdr3_nt: TGCGCCAGCAGCTTGGGGACAGACTCCTACGAGCAGTACTTC

j_call: TRBJ2-7
v_call: TRBV29-1
d_call: -
clone_size: -
cdr3_aa: CSVRTLLGEQYF
cdr3_nt: TGCAGCGTTCGTACGCTCCTGGGCGAGCAGTACTTC

j_call: TRBJ2-5
v_call: TRBV28
d_call: -
clone_size: -
cdr3_aa: CASSSPVQETQYF
cdr3_nt: TGTGCCAGCAGTTCCCCGGTGCAAGAGACCCAGTACTTC

j_call: TRBJ2-7
v_call: TRBV29-1
d_call: -
clone_size: few
cdr3_aa: CSGNAVSFENEQYF
cdr3_nt: TGCAGCGGCAATGCAGTGAGTTTTGAAAACGAGCAGTACTTC